The 26 T cell receptor beta chains below were found in one sample sequenced in a study of post-analysis software for immune sequencing data. Incorporated into the TCR beta cDNA libraries were unique molecular identifiers, which served to reduce PCR and sequencing biases. TCRdb reprocessed the PCR reads with MiXCR, giving one entry per CDR3 protein. The sample has over 150,000 distinct CDR3 sequences, under 40% seen once; the top ten hold 25% to 35%. The source material was blood, sampled after autologous hematopoietic stem cell transplantation. These receptors all come from a girl aged 5-17 years with multiple sclerosis.

The V gene is TRBV7-6, the J gene TRBJ2-7; TRBD1 might be the D (6 bases). Germline V gene data show CDR1 as SGHVS and CDR2 as FNYEAQ. CDR3 length: 15 residues. V dropped 5 bases and J dropped 0 bases, with 14 bases sitting between them. The CDR3 DNA follows: TGTGCCAGCAGCCCAGACAGGATAAACTCCTACGAGCAGTACTTC. Protein: CASSPDRINSYEQYF.

This clonotype was seen a few times. The genes are TRBV12-3 or TRBV12-4 and TRBJ1-1, with D maybe TRBD1 (6 bases). The V end was cut by 5 bases, the J end by 6 bases, with 10 bases between. The CDR3 contains 12 residues. CDR3 protein: CASSTQGPEAFF. Here the CDR3 DNA reads TGTGCCAGCAGTACACAGGGTCCTGAAGCTTTCTTT.

The V gene is TRBV29-1, the J gene TRBJ2-7, with TRBD1 matching over 9 bases. This CDR3 is 14 amino acids long. V was pared by 6 bases and J by 3 bases, with 9 bases of the junction left unmatched. CDR1 and CDR2 from the germline V gene are SQVTM and ANQGSEA. In DNA, the CDR3 is TGCAGCGTAGACACCGGGACAGGGATCTACGAGCAGTACTTC. Its protein is CSVDTGTGIYEQYF.

The CDR3 sequence is CASSYVGLATHEQYF. The CDR3 DNA reads TGTGCCAGCAGTTACGTCGGACTAGCGACCCACGAGCAGTACTTC. The chain links TRBV6-6 to TRBJ2-7; 9 bases align to TRBD2. With V trimmed by 2 bases and J by 5 bases, 7 bases remained unmatched. Germline values: CDR1 MNHNY, CDR2 SVGAGI (reference sequence). CDR3 length: 15 amino acids.

This clonotype has just a few counts. The chain employs TRBV6-6 and TRBJ2-3; D uncertain. The ends were cut back, 2 bases at V and 2 bases at J, with 14 bases in the middle. Germline assignment: CDR1 MNHNY and CDR2 SVGAGI (reference sequence). The CDR3 consists of 16 residues. The CDR3 region is CASSYLEVRVTDTQYF. Here the CDR3 DNA reads TGTGCCAGCAGTTACCTCGAGGTTCGGGTCACAGATACGCAGTATTTT.

This clonotype has only a few counts. The chain joins TRBV6-5 to TRBJ1-5, with 7 bases identical to TRBD1. With 7 bases clipped from V and 4 bases from J, the junction kept 4 bases outside the gene matches. CDR3 length: 13 residues. The V gene's germline CDR1 is MNHEY and CDR2 SVGAGI. In DNA form, the CDR3 reads TGTGCCAGCACCGGGGACAGAAATCAGCCCCAGCATTTT. Protein product: CASTGDRNQPQHF.

CDR3 bases: TGTGCCAGCAGCTTGATGGGGAGCACTGAAGCTTTCTTT. This gives the protein CASSLMGSTEAFF. The chain carries TRBV7-9 and TRBJ1-1; D is uncertain. Germline-derived CDR1 and CDR2 are SEHNR and FQNEAQ (reference sequence). CDR3 length: 13 residues. With 3 bases removed from V and 4 bases from J, the gap between germline ends came to 9 bases.

Worth noting for this clonotype: It may be a read error: a sequence one base away is much more abundant. The genes are TRBV29-1 and TRBJ2-6, with D perhaps assigned TRBD1 or TRBD2 (5 bases each). The length of the CDR3 is 17 residues. The germline V gene has CDR1 SQVTM and CDR2 ANQGSEA. The CDR3 DNA follows: TGCGGCGTTGAAGTGTGGGGCAGGGAGTCTGGGGCCAACGTCCTGACTTTC. Translation gives CGVEVWGRESGANVLTF.

J is TRBJ1-1 and V is TRBV30; possible D gene TRBD1, 5 bases. CDR1 is GTSNPN and CDR2 is SVGIG in the germline V gene (reference sequence). With 1 base removed from V and 4 bases from J, the gap between germline ends came to 10 bases. The CDR3 covers 13 residues. The CDR3 bases are TGTGCCTGGAGTGAGACAGACGGCACTGAAGCTTTCTTT. This sequence encodes CAWSETDGTEAFF.

A few counts support this clonotype. Written as DNA, the CDR3 is TGTGCCACCAGCACCGCCGGGACAGGGACAGATACGCAGTATTTT. Its protein is CATSTAGTGTDTQYF. This chain links TRBV15 with TRBJ2-3, with 9 bases that match TRBD1. The germline gives CDR1 LNHNV, CDR2 YYDKDF (reference sequence). The trim removed 4 bases at V and 3 bases at J, leaving 5 bases unmatched. The CDR3 spans 15 residues.

This clonotype occurred many times. The chain employs TRBV29-1 and TRBJ2-7; D gene ambiguous. Trimming took 6 bases from V and 1 from J, leaving 10 bases between them. CDR1 is SQVTM and CDR2 is ANQGSEA in the germline V gene. The CDR3 length is 12 residues. The CDR3 DNA is TGCAGCGTCCTTCGAGGTTCCTACGAGCAGTACTTC. It encodes CSVLRGSYEQYF.

This clonotype is a singleton in its sample. The V call is TRBV6-1, the J call TRBJ1-2; D possibly corresponds to TRBD1 (6 bases). Germline V gene lookup returns CDR1 MNHNS and CDR2 SASEGT. The CDR3 totals 18 residues. The germline V and J ends were trimmed by 6 bases and 0 bases, with 23 bases remaining between them. The CDR3 nucleotides are TGTGCCAGCAGACCCGGCGACTCACAGGGAATGGCTAACTATGGCTACACCTTC. Protein sequence: CASRPGDSQGMANYGYTF.

Points on this clonotype: At one of its ends the junction is not consistent with the germline gene, which may arise from a read error. The chain employs TRBV24-1 and TRBJ2-2; D may be TRBD1 or TRBD2 (5 bases each). The CDR3 is 15 residues long. CDR1 and CDR2 (germline): KGHDR, SFDVKD. CDR3 nucleotide sequence: TGTGCCACCAGTAATTTGCCCCGGGGCCGGGGGGAGCTGTTTTTT. It encodes CATSNLPRGRGELFF.

At least ten counts were recorded for this clonotype. This CDR3 reads CSADGLAGAYEQYF. In DNA, the CDR3 is TGCAGTGCCGACGGACTAGCGGGAGCCTACGAGCAGTACTTC. This chain connects TRBV20-1 to TRBJ2-7; 13 nucleotides agree with TRBD2. Looked up from germline, CDR1 is DFQATT and CDR2 is SNEGSKA (reference sequence). The CDR3 length is 14 residues. V shed 6 bases, J shed 2 bases, and the junction held 4 bases outside the gene matches.

This clonotype was seen repeatedly, ten times or more. The chain is built from TRBV7-2 and TRBJ2-1; either TRBD1 or TRBD2 may supply D (5 bases each). Trimming stripped 1 base from V and 15 bases from J, with 13 bases between. This CDR3 spans 12 amino acids. In germline, CDR1 is SGHTA, CDR2 FQGNSA. The CDR3 DNA reads TGTGCCAGCAGCTTAGATCGACGGGGCCTGTTCTTC. Translated, it gives CASSLDRRGLFF.

This clonotype turned up a few times. The chain joins TRBV28 to TRBJ2-7, with 13 bases matching TRBD2. V lost 6 bases to trimming and J lost 1 base; unmatched junction nucleotides: 9. Germline CDR1 MDHEN, CDR2 SYDVKM. The CDR3 sequence is 17 residues long. The CDR3 spells CASSPAGTSGISYEQYF. The DNA for the CDR3 is TGTGCCAGCAGCCCCGCCGGGACTAGCGGGATTTCCTACGAGCAGTACTTC. Looking up the rest from reference TRBV28 and TRBJ2-7 gives the full variable domain: DVKVTQSSRYLVKRTGEKVFLECVQDMDHENMFWYRQDPGLGLRLIYFSYDVKMKEKGDIPEGYSVSREKKERFSLILESASTNQTSMYLCASSPAGTSGISYEQYFGPGTRLTVT.

The chain has TRBV24-1 and TRBJ2-3, with 7 nucleotides matching TRBD1. The V and J ends lost 0 bases and 2 bases, in that order; junction bases with no gene match: 4. The germline CDR1 and CDR2 sequences are KGHDR and SFDVKD. This CDR3 is 16 amino acids long. The CDR3 region has the DNA TGTGCCACCAGTGATTTGACGACAGGGCCCACAGATACGCAGTATTTT. It yields the protein CATSDLTTGPTDTQYF.

This clonotype was seen at least ten times. The chain joins TRBV28 to TRBJ2-1, with 8 bases lining up with TRBD1. The CDR3 length is 16 residues. Unmatched junction bases numbered 10, after V lost 4 bases and J lost 5 bases. Germline V CDR1 and CDR2: MDHEN, SYDVKM. In DNA form, the CDR3 reads TGTGCCAGCAGTTCCCTACAGGGGGTAGACAACAATGAGCAGTTCTTC. Its protein is CASSSLQGVDNNEQFF.

The rearrangement links TRBV6-5 to TRBJ1-1; D is ambiguous. V dropped 6 bases and J dropped 1 base, with 12 bases sitting between them. This CDR3 has 14 residues. The germline V gene has CDR1 MNHEY and CDR2 SVGAGI. The CDR3 protein is CASSSESRNTEAFF. The CDR3 DNA sequence: TGTGCCAGCAGCTCGGAGAGTAGGAACACTGAAGCTTTCTTT.

This clonotype turned up a few times. The gene calls are TRBV13 and TRBJ1-1, with D perhaps matching TRBD1 (5 bases). The CDR3 totals 14 residues. Germline V gene lookup returns CDR1 PRHDT and CDR2 FYEKMQ (reference sequence). Trimming removed 5 bases from V and 4 bases from J, with 14 bases in between. The CDR3 loop reads CASSLRAGGTEAFF. CDR3 sequence (DNA): TGTGCCAGCAGCCTCCGGGCGGGGGGCACTGAAGCTTTCTTT.

On this clonotype itself: Germline is not matched at one junction end, which may reflect a read error. The chain links TRBV7-9 to TRBJ2-1, with 8 bases matching TRBD1. CDR3 length equals 18 residues. Germline CDR1 SEHNR, CDR2 FQNEAQ (reference sequence). The CDR3 DNA reads as TGTGCCGGCAGCTTAGGGGCAGGGGGCTCAAGCTCCTACAATGAGCAGTTCTTC. Its translation: CAGSLGAGGSSSYNEQFF.

The chain couples TRBV7-6 to TRBJ2-7; the D gene could be TRBD1 or TRBD2 (7 bases each). The CDR3 length is 17 residues. V lost 5 bases and J lost 0, with 20 bases in between. Germline V gives CDR1 SGHVS, CDR2 FNYEAQ. CDR3 region: CASSKQGGRDSSYEQYF. The CDR3, as DNA: TGTGCCAGCAGCAAACAAGGGGGGAGGGACAGCTCCTACGAGCAGTACTTC.

The table lists this clonotype with a few counts. CDR3 sequence reads: CASSLGDDYNEQFF. The CDR3 nucleotides read TGTGCCAGCAGCTTGGGGGACGACTACAATGAGCAGTTCTTC. The J gene is TRBJ2-1, the V gene TRBV5-6, with D perhaps being TRBD1 or TRBD2 (5 bases each). The CDR3 spans 14 residues. Trimming pared 0 bases from V and 3 bases from J, leaving 7 bases between. CDR1 and CDR2 from the germline V gene are SGHDT and YYEEEE.

This clonotype showed up just a few times. This chain links TRBV11-2 with TRBJ1-6, with D perhaps matching TRBD1 (6 bases). This CDR3 comprises 20 residues. V lost 1 base and J lost 0, with 19 bases in between. Germline CDR1 reads SGHAT; CDR2 reads FQNNGV. Written as DNA, the CDR3 is TGTGCCAGCAGCTTAGGGCGCCAGGACAGACAAAGCTCCTATAATTCACCCCTCCACTTT. Translated, it gives CASSLGRQDRQSSYNSPLHF.

This clonotype was recorded a few times. The chain employs TRBV20-1 and TRBJ2-7; a possible D gene is TRBD1 (5 bases). V gave up 0 bases and J gave up 4 bases, with 13 bases separating them. This CDR3 region has 14 residues. Germline values: CDR1 DFQATT, CDR2 SNEGSKA (reference sequence). In nucleotides, the CDR3 is TGCAGTGCTAGAGATCAGGGTGCCATTTACGAGCAGTACTTC. This translates into CSARDQGAIYEQYF.

The V and J genes are TRBV6-6 and TRBJ1-5, with D maybe TRBD1 (6 bases). The germline V gene has CDR1 MNHNY and CDR2 SVGAGI (reference sequence). Trimming took 6 bases from V and 4 from J, leaving 13 bases between them. The CDR3 totals 14 residues. The CDR3 sequence is CASRLGGQNQPQHF. The CDR3 nucleotides are TGTGCCAGCAGATTAGGGGGACAAAATCAGCCCCAGCATTTT.